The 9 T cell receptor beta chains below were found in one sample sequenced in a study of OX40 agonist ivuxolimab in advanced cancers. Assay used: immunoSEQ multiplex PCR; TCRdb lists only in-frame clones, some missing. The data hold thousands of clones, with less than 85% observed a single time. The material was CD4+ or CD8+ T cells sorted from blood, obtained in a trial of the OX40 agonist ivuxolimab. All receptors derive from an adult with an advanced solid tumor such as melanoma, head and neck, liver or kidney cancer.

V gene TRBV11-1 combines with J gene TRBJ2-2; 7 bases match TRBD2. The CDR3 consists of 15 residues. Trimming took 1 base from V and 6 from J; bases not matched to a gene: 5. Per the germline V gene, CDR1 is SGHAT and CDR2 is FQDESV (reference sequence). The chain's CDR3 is CASSLGGLVAGELFF. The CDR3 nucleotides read TGTGCCAGCAGCTTAGGAGGACTAGTCGCCGGGGAGCTGTTTTTT.

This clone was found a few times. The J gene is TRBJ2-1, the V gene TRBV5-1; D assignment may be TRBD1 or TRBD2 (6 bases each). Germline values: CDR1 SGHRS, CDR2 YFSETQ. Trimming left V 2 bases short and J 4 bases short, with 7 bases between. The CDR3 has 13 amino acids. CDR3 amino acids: CASSLGGYNEQFF. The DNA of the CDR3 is TGCGCCAGCAGCTTAGGGGGGTACAATGAGCAGTTCTTC. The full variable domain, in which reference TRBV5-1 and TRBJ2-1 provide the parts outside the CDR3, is KAGVTQTPRYLIKTRGQQVTLSCSPISGHRSVSWYQQTPGQGLQFLFEYFSETQRNKGNFPGRFSGRQFSNSRSEMNVSTLELGDSALYLCASSLGGYNEQFFGPGTRLTVL.

DNA for the CDR3: TGTGCCAGCAGCTTTATTCTAGCGAAGAACACCGGGGAGCTGTTTTTT. Its protein product is CASSFILAKNTGELFF. V usage is TRBV11-2 and J usage is TRBJ2-2, with TRBD2 as a possible D gene (6 bases). V shed 3 bases and J shed 1 base, with 12 bases lying between them. The CDR3 covers 16 residues. Germline assignment: CDR1 SGHAT and CDR2 FQNNGV. Complete variable domain (other parts from reference TRBV11-2 and TRBJ2-2): EAGVAQSPRYKIIEKRQSVAFWCNPISGHATLYWYQQILGQGPKLLIQFQNNGVVDDSQLPKDRFSAERLKGVDSTLKIQPAKLEDSAVYLCASSFILAKNTGELFFGEGSRLTVL.

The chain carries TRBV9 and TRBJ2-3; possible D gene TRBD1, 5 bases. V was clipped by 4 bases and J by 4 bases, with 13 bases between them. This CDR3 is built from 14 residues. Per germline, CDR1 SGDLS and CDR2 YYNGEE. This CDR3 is CASSPEGAADTQYF. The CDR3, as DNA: TGTGCCAGCAGCCCAGAAGGGGCCGCAGATACGCAGTATTTT. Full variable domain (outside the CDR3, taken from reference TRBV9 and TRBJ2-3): DSGVTQTPKHLITATGQRVTLRCSPRSGDLSVYWYQQSLDQGLQFLIQYYNGEERAKGNILERFSAQQFPDLHSELNLSSLELGDSALYFCASSPEGAADTQYFGPGTRLTVL.

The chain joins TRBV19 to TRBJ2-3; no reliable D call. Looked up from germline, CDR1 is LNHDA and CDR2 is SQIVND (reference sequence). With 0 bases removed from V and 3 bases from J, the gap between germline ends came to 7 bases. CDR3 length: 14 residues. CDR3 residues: CASSIDDLTDTQYF. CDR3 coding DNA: TGTGCCAGTAGTATAGATGACCTAACAGATACGCAGTATTTT.

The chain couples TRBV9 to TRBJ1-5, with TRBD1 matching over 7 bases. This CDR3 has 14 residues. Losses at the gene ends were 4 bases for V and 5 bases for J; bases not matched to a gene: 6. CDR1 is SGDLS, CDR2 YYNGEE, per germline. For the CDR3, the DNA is TGTGCCAGCAGCTTTACAGGGGTGGATCAGCCCCAGCATTTT. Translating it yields CASSFTGVDQPQHF.

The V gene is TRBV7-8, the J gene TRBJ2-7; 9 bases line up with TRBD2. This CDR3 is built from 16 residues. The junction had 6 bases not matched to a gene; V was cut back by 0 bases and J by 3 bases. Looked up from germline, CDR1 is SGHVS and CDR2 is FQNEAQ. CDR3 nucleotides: TGTGCCAGCAGCTTAGCGAGACTAGCGGCAATCTACGAGCAGTACTTC. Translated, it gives CASSLARLAAIYEQYF.

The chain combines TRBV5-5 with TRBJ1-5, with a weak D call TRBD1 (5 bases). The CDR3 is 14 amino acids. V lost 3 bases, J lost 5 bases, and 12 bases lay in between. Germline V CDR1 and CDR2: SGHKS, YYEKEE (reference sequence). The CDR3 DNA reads TGTGCCAGCAGCTCTTCAGGGACGTATCAGCCCCAGCATTTT. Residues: CASSSSGTYQPQHF.

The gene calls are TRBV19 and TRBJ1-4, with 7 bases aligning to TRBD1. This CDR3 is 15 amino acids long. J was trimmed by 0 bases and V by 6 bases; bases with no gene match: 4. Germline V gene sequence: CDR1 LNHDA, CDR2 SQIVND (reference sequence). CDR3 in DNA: TGTGCCAGTAGGGACAGGACTGCAACTAATGAAAAACTGTTTTTT. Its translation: CASRDRTATNEKLFF.